The present T cell receptor (beta chain) was sequenced within a study of blood T cell repertoires in COVID-19. Across the whole study: Samples representing acute and convalescent COVID-19 were sourced from the United States, Italy and Spain. Sources were T cells, B-cell-depleted T cells, or PBMCs; the material itself was cDNA or gDNA.

Authors' processing steps: Quantification of nucleated cells was approximated via reference gene primer amplification. The assay was immunoSEQ multiplex PCR, and TCRdb's table has in-frame clones only and misses some. That table gives V, J and clone size, and the DNA gave D and trimming. Of tens of thousands of clones in the sample, about 85% were seen once. Germline V lookup: CDR1 SEHNR, CDR2 FQNEAQ (reference sequence). This CDR3 is 14 amino acids long. V was shortened by 5 bases and J by 0 bases, with 11 bases between the two germline ends. Sequencing used peripheral blood. The gene calls are TRBV7-9 and TRBJ2-7, with a possible D match to TRBD1 (6 bases). This TCR came from a human donor in a cohort sampled during active COVID-19. The CDR3 DNA reads as TGTGCCAGCAGCCCCCAGGGGATCTCCTACGAGCAGTACTTC. Protein sequence: CASSPQGISYEQYF.